One and the same sample provided the 23 T cell receptor beta chains below, sequenced in a study of response to subunit inactivated influenza vaccine. TCRdb recomputed calls from the RT-PCR reads with MiXCR, one row per CDR3 protein. The sample holds more than 600,000 distinct CDR3 sequences, approximately 18% seen once. This specimen consisted of PBMCs from blood, obtained more than 4 days after vaccination. These receptors all come from a man aged 50-59 years who received an inactivated influenza vaccine.

CDR3 residues: CATSPGLAVGEQFF. CDR3 nucleotides: TGTGCCACCAGCCCAGGACTAGCGGTCGGTGAGCAGTTCTTC. The rearrangement joins TRBV15 to TRBJ2-1; the match to TRBD2 covers 10 bases. After removal of 5 bases from V and 9 bases from J, the junction contained 7 bases not matched to a gene. The CDR3 length is 14 residues. Germline CDR1 and CDR2: LNHNV and YYDKDF (reference sequence).

This clonotype was detected a few times. The chain uses TRBV3-1 and TRBJ2-1; no reliable D call. The CDR3 sequence is 13 residues long. The ends were cut back, 5 bases at V and 7 bases at J, with 12 bases in the middle. Looked up from germline, CDR1 is LGHDT and CDR2 is YNNKEL (reference sequence). The CDR3 loop is CASSSAAENEQFF. CDR3 in DNA: TGTGCCAGCAGCTCGGCCGCGGAGAATGAGCAGTTCTTC.

This clonotype came up many times. V gene TRBV4-2 combines with J gene TRBJ2-1, with 7 positions matching TRBD2. The CDR3 runs to 17 residues. CDR1 is LGHNA, CDR2 YNFKEQ, per germline. V shed 0 bases and J 7 bases; nucleotides not matched to a gene: 12. The CDR3 DNA is TGTGCCAGCAGCCAAGATCGAGCCGGGGGGACTGGTAATGAGCAGTTCTTC. The encoded protein is CASSQDRAGGTGNEQFF.

The rearrangement links TRBV5-1 to TRBJ2-3; D remains unclear. Per the germline V gene, CDR1 is SGHRS and CDR2 is YFSETQ. Trimming removed 4 bases at V and 0 bases at J, with 15 bases between. The CDR3 covers 16 residues. This chain's CDR3 is CASSAGAGTSTDTQYF. In DNA, the CDR3 is TGCGCCAGCAGCGCCGGTGCTGGAACTAGCACAGATACGCAGTATTTT.

This clonotype appeared many times. The chain is built from TRBV20-1 and TRBJ2-1; D is uncertain. Trimming shortened V by 0 bases and J by 9 bases, and 9 bases separated the two germline ends. The CDR3 totals 12 residues. CDR1 DFQATT and CDR2 SNEGSKA come from the germline V gene (reference sequence). CDR3 region: CSARDLIAEQFF. The CDR3 DNA is TGCAGTGCTAGAGATCTGATCGCTGAGCAGTTCTTC.

This clonotype occurred a few times. The chain couples TRBV28 to TRBJ1-5, with a weak D call TRBD1 (5 bases). Trimming cost V 6 bases and J 2 bases, with 14 bases left between them. Germline V gene data show CDR1 as MDHEN and CDR2 as SYDVKM. The CDR3 is made up of 15 amino acids. The CDR3 DNA follows: TGTGCCAGCAGAATCCGGGGCGGTCGCAATCAGCCCCAGCATTTT. As protein: CASRIRGGRNQPQHF.

J is TRBJ1-2 and V is TRBV7-9; D is ambiguous. CDR3 length equals 12 residues. Looked up from germline, CDR1 is SEHNR and CDR2 is FQNEAQ (reference sequence). Trimming took 1 base from V and 10 from J, leaving 10 bases between them. The CDR3 is CASSLEVGDYTF. CDR3 nucleotides: TGTGCCAGCAGCTTAGAGGTCGGGGACTACACCTTC. Supplemented by reference TRBV7-9 and TRBJ1-2, the full variable domain reads DTGVSQNPRHKITKRGQNVTFRCDPISEHNRLYWYRQTLGQGPEFLTYFQNEAQLEKSRLLSDRFSAERPKGSFSTLEIQRTEQGDSAMYLCASSLEVGDYTFGSGTRLTVV.

At least ten counts were recorded for this clonotype. The chain combines TRBV2 with TRBJ2-1, with D possibly matching TRBD2 (6 bases). This CDR3 has 15 residues. Trimming pared 2 bases from V and 5 bases from J, leaving 13 bases between. Looked up from germline, CDR1 is SNHLY and CDR2 is FYNNEI. The CDR3 DNA is TGTGCCAGCAGTGAAAGGGCGGGGAGAAACAATGAGCAGTTCTTC. Translating it yields CASSERAGRNNEQFF. The full variable domain, rest sourced from reference TRBV2 and TRBJ2-1, is EPEVTQTPSHQVTQMGQEVILRCVPISNHLYFYWYRQILGQKVEFLVSFYNNEISEKSEIFDDQFSVERPDGSNFTLKIRSTKLEDSAMYFCASSERAGRNNEQFFGPGTRLTVL.

A few counts support this clonotype. The V gene is TRBV27, the J gene TRBJ2-1, with 8 bases aligning to TRBD2. The V segment lost 0 bases and the J segment 9 bases; nucleotides outside the gene matches: 10. The germline gives CDR1 MNHEY, CDR2 SMNVEV (reference sequence). The CDR3 has 16 residues. The DNA of the CDR3 is TGTGCCAGCAGTTTATCTCCGGGAGGGAGCTTCCTTGAGCAGTTCTTC. Amino acid sequence: CASSLSPGGSFLEQFF.

The V call is TRBV7-8, the J call TRBJ2-2; D gene ambiguous. Trimming cost V 5 bases and J 0 bases, with 13 bases left between them. The CDR3 sequence is 16 residues long. Per germline, CDR1 SGHVS and CDR2 FQNEAQ. In nucleotides, the CDR3 is TGTGCCAGCAGCGATTATGGCTTCCCGAACACCGGGGAGCTGTTTTTT. The encoded protein is CASSDYGFPNTGELFF.

This chain connects TRBV7-9 to TRBJ1-6; a possible D gene is TRBD1 (6 bases). Germline loops: CDR1 SEHNR, CDR2 FQNEAQ (reference sequence). The CDR3 sequence is 15 residues long. Trimming took 5 bases from V and 6 from J, leaving 14 bases between them. For the CDR3, the DNA is TGTGCCAGCAGCCCCCGGGCAGGGGCTAATTCACCCCTCCACTTT. Protein sequence: CASSPRAGANSPLHF.

V gene TRBV7-2 combines with J gene TRBJ2-7; 7 positions agree with TRBD2. This CDR3 is 15 amino acids long. The V and J ends lost 1 base and 3 bases, in that order; junction bases with no gene match: 6. CDR1 SGHTA and CDR2 FQGNSA come from the germline V gene. This chain's CDR3 is CASSLGSGPYYEQYF. CDR3 DNA: TGTGCCAGCAGCTTAGGTAGCGGGCCCTACTACGAGCAGTACTTC.

This clonotype was counted ten times or more. The chain links TRBV5-1 to TRBJ2-7; D is unclear. CDR1 SGHRS and CDR2 YFSETQ come from the germline V gene. V lost 0 bases and J lost 1, with 8 bases in between. The CDR3 length is 14 residues. CDR3 protein: CASSLDARSYEQYF. The CDR3 nucleotides read TGCGCCAGCAGCTTGGACGCACGGTCCTACGAGCAGTACTTC.

This chain joins TRBV12-3 or TRBV12-4 and TRBJ2-1; 9 positions agree with TRBD1. After removal of 6 bases from V and 10 bases from J, the junction contained 7 bases not matched to a gene. The length of the CDR3 is 13 residues. The CDR3 protein is CASSPNRGLEQFF. DNA of the CDR3: TGTGCCAGCAGCCCAAACAGGGGGCTAGAGCAGTTCTTC.

This sequence joins TRBV20-1 and TRBJ2-7; D may be TRBD1 (5 bases). Germline CDR1 and CDR2: DFQATT and SNEGSKA (reference sequence). This CDR3 is built from 12 residues. With 7 bases removed from V and 2 bases from J, the gap between germline ends came to 12 bases. The DNA for the CDR3 is TGCAGTGTGCCAGGGCAGACCTACGAGCAGTACTTC. Encoded protein: CSVPGQTYEQYF.

In this sample, this clonotype turned up a few times. The genes are TRBV6-1 and TRBJ2-1, with no clear D. The CDR3 consists of 15 residues. V was trimmed by 0 bases and J by 5 bases, leaving 11 bases between them. Germline CDR1 is MNHNS and CDR2 is SASEGT. The CDR3 DNA follows: TGTGCCAGCAGTGAAGCGATGGGCGGAAACAATGAGCAGTTCTTC. Amino acids: CASSEAMGGNNEQFF.

In its sample, this clonotype was seen a few times. The chain has TRBV11-3 and TRBJ2-3; TRBD1 is a possible D gene (5 bases). Trimming took off 1 base at V and 4 bases at J, with 12 bases between the two ends. This CDR3 has 15 residues. CDR1 is SGHNT and CDR2 is YENEEA in the germline V gene. The CDR3 reads CASSLVAGMADTQYF. The DNA for the CDR3 is TGTGCCAGCAGCTTAGTTGCAGGGATGGCAGATACGCAGTATTTT.

This clonotype was found a few times. V and J are TRBV10-3 and TRBJ2-1, with 7 bases that match TRBD2. The CDR3 contains 15 residues. The germline V gene has CDR1 ENHRY and CDR2 SYGVKD. V shed 0 bases and J 5 bases; nucleotides not matched to a gene: 4. The CDR3 here is CAISESGTTNNEQFF. Here the CDR3 DNA reads TGTGCCATCAGTGAGTCGGGGACTACGAACAATGAGCAGTTCTTC.

This chain joins TRBV10-3 and TRBJ2-5; D unclear. The V gene lost 2 bases and the J gene lost 3 bases, with 7 bases spanning the gap. The CDR3 has 13 residues. Germline V gene data show CDR1 as ENHRY and CDR2 as SYGVKD. CDR3: CAISETAEETQYF. CDR3 DNA: TGTGCCATCAGTGAGACAGCTGAAGAGACCCAGTACTTC.

The rearrangement links TRBV7-9 to TRBJ2-3; D ambiguous. There are 16 residues in the CDR3. Germline CDR1 reads SEHNR; CDR2 reads FQNEAQ (reference sequence). The ends were cut back, 1 base at V and 1 base at J, with 12 bases in the middle. The CDR3 DNA reads as TGTGCCAGCAGCTTAGTCCTTCTTTTGCGCACAGATACGCAGTATTTT. Translating gives CASSLVLLLRTDTQYF.

A note on this clonotype: This may come from a read error, since a much larger clone is one base off. V and J are TRBV29-1 and TRBJ1-2; no firm D call. Germline CDR1 SQVTM, CDR2 ANQGSEA. With 2 bases removed from V and 4 bases from J, the gap between germline ends came to 11 bases. This CDR3 spans 13 amino acids. CDR3 sequence (DNA): TGCAGCGTTGAACTCGGGCGAGGCTATGGCTACACCTTC. Protein sequence: CSVELGRGYGYTF. Full variable domain (outside the CDR3, taken from reference TRBV29-1 and TRBJ1-2): SAVISQKPSRDICQRGTSLTIQCQVDSQVTMMFWYRQQPGQSLTLIATANQGSEATYESGFVIDKFPISRPNLTFSTLTVSNMSPEDSSIYLCSVELGRGYGYTFGSGTRLTVV.

Only a few counts were recorded for this clonotype. V usage is TRBV7-8 and J usage is TRBJ2-5, with 9 nucleotides matching TRBD1. CDR1 is SGHVS, CDR2 FQNEAQ, per germline. This CDR3 is built from 16 residues. The V segment lost 3 bases and the J segment 9 bases; nucleotides outside the gene matches: 14. CDR3 loop: CASSFREGQGWDAQYF. CDR3 bases: TGTGCCAGCAGCTTCAGGGAGGGACAGGGTTGGGATGCCCAGTACTTC.

This clonotype was observed a few times. The genes are TRBV15 and TRBJ1-2; D remains unclear. Germline V gene lookup returns CDR1 LNHNV and CDR2 YYDKDF (reference sequence). The CDR3 sequence is 16 residues long. Trimming took 5 bases from V and 4 from J, leaving 20 bases between them. CDR3 protein: CATSGTTDRMSYGYTF. For the CDR3, the DNA is TGTGCCACCAGCGGCACCACAGACCGTATGAGCTATGGCTACACCTTC.